The TCR beta chain under discussion was sequenced for a study of T cells in localized non-small cell lung cancer (dated by TCRdb to 2018 to 2020). Background for the entire study: T cell repertoires of about 240 early-stage NSCLC patients were analyzed, with tumors being compared against uninvolved tumor-adjacent lungs. All 220 or so NSCLC patients in the cohort were treatment-naive and had localized lung tumors that were resected. NSCLC patients had a mean age of roughly 64 years, and 129 were male and 107 female.

Sequences MNHEY (CDR1) and SVGAGI (CDR2) are obtained from the germline V gene. V sheds 2 bases and J sheds 6 bases, leaving 8 bases between their ends. The CDR3 measures 12 amino acids from cysteine to phenylalanine. The sequence is cut down to CDR3 DNA, 36 bases in frame from base 1. At diagnosis, peripheral blood, uninvolved tumor-adjacent lung and tumor were collected and stored as a combination of fresh-frozen and FFPE material. For TCR repertoire profiling, blood samples were analyzed in the form of peripheral blood mononuclear cells. General findings and caveats noted by the study authors: A median of 57 of the top 100 tumor clones turned up in the paired uninvolved adjacent lung, and 25 to 35 of those clones also ranked among the top 100 of that same adjacent lung. Because multi-region tumor sequencing was not done, intratumor heterogeneity could not be ruled out. Higher blood T cell density associated with longer overall survival, while higher adjacent-lung clonality associated with shorter survival. Uninvolved tumor-adjacent lung showed the highest T cell clonality, higher than tumor, which suggests more focused antigenic responses in the uninvolved tumor-adjacent lung. Since the design was exploratory, TCR variables were selected using unadjusted p-values with no false-discovery rate correction.

TCR beta CDR3 regions were sequenced from DNA using the immunoSEQ Assay. Per the original workflow: To compute T cell density, TCR beta template counts were normalized to usable DNA, which was estimated by amplifying housekeeping genes. Using the preseqR package, richness was estimated by extrapolating to 120,000 templates for tissue samples and 400,000 templates for PBMC samples. Clonality was defined by subtracting Pielou's evenness from one. Tissue-enriched TCRs were identified by differential abundance testing using productive amino-acid clonotypes, minimum total count 5 and alpha 0.1. The Jaccard Index and the Morisita Overlap Index were used to measure repertoire overlap between compartments. GLIPH grouped TCR beta CDR3s together with public tetramer-defined viral CDR3s, and a viral motif had to include at least three viral sequences and also show V-gene enrichment. This immuneACCESS table, as held by TCRdb, lists in-frame sequences with V and J called but not all clones. Of the missing ones, under half trace to an unresolved V gene in checked studies; the others have no known cause. V and J calls and clone size are as listed in that table; D and trimming were resolved from the DNA. This sample holds more than 45,000 clones; about nine tenths were observed only once. The biggest ten clones account for under 20% of the sample.

On this clone: Which antigen it targets is not known. Base qualities are not at hand, and no much larger clone is one base apart.

The material was peripheral blood, obtained before any cancer treatment. This receptor was obtained from a male donor older than 55 with stage III squamous cell lung carcinoma. The V and J segments used are TRBV6-5 and TRBJ2-7; the D gene could be either TRBD1 or TRBD2, each agreeing at 5 bases. The CDR3 region reads CASSYLGTEQYF. The sequenced DNA: TGTGCCAGCAGTTACCTAGGGACCGAGCAGTACTTC.